These 21 T cell receptor beta chains came from one sample sequenced in a study of shared clonotypes between healthy human individuals. Using immunoSEQ multiplex PCR, the repertoire was profiled, and TCRdb retains in-frame clones only, with some absent. This sample has some 2 million clones, with about 94% found just once. Naive CD8 cells lacked CD45RO and underwent positive selection for CCR7, leaving out terminally differentiated effector memory CD45RA+ cells. Sequencing input: naive CD8+ T cells sorted from blood. These receptors were collected from a young man in good health.

V and J are TRBV7-9 and TRBJ2-5; tentative D call: TRBD2 (6 bases). There are 13 residues in the CDR3. Germline CDR1 SEHNR, CDR2 FQNEAQ (reference sequence). Trimming removed 5 bases from V and 3 bases from J, with 10 bases in between. CDR3 coding DNA: TGTGCCAGCAGCGTTGGAGGGGAAGAGACCCAGTACTTC. It is translated as CASSVGGEETQYF.

The chain couples TRBV29-1 to TRBJ2-7; TRBD1 or TRBD2 may be the D gene (5 bases each). The CDR3 is made up of 12 amino acids. V was pared by 4 bases and J by 3 bases, with 10 bases between. The germline CDR1 and CDR2 sequences are SQVTM and ANQGSEA. DNA for the CDR3: TGCAGCGTTGTGGGGGAGAACTACGAGCAGTACTTC. As protein: CSVVGENYEQYF.

The chain recombines TRBV19 with TRBJ2-3, with D possibly matching TRBD2 (6 bases). CDR1 is LNHDA and CDR2 is SQIVND in the germline V gene (reference sequence). With 0 bases removed from V and 2 bases from J, the gap between germline ends came to 9 bases. CDR3 length equals 15 residues. CDR3 in amino acids: CASSIEGLHTDTQYF. The CDR3 bases are TGTGCCAGTAGTATAGAGGGACTCCACACAGATACGCAGTATTTT. The full variable domain, with the rest looked up from reference TRBV19 and TRBJ2-3, is DGGITQSPKYLFRKEGQNVTLSCEQNLNHDAMYWYRQDPGQGLRLIYYSQIVNDFQKGDIAEGYSVSREKKESFPLTVTSAQKNPTAFYLCASSIEGLHTDTQYFGPGTRLTVL.

This clone occurred once. CDR3 sequence (DNA): TGTGCCAGTCAGACTAGTCTTGGAGCCAAAAACATTCAGTACTTC. As protein: CASQTSLGAKNIQYF. The rearrangement links TRBV11-2 to TRBJ2-4; maybe TRBD2 (6 bases). In germline, CDR1 is SGHAT, CDR2 FQNNGV. Between the trimmed V and J ends, which lost 9 bases and 0 bases, there was a span of 15 bases. This CDR3 is built from 15 residues.

DNA for the CDR3: TGTGCCAGCAGCACGCTAGCGATTCAGACCCAGTACTTC. Its protein product is CASSTLAIQTQYF. This chain links TRBV11-2 with TRBJ2-5; D might be TRBD2 (6 bases). The CDR3 covers 13 residues. Deletions cut 5 bases from V and 6 bases from J, with 13 bases between. Germline CDR1 reads SGHAT; CDR2 reads FQNNGV.

The rearrangement joins TRBV12-5 to TRBJ1-3; possible D gene TRBD1, 5 bases. The V end was cut by 3 bases, the J end by 0 bases, with 12 bases between. The CDR3 runs 16 residues. The germline V gene has CDR1 LGHNT and CDR2 FRNRAP. Here the CDR3 reads CASGFNRYLSGNTIYF. CDR3 DNA sequence: TGTGCTAGTGGTTTTAACAGGTATCTCTCTGGAAACACCATATATTTT.

This clone appeared once. The chain recombines TRBV19 with TRBJ2-1, with a tentative D call TRBD1 (7 bases). CDR1 is LNHDA, CDR2 SQIVND, per germline (reference sequence). Trimming shortened V by 2 bases and J by 4 bases, and 15 bases separated the two germline ends. The CDR3 sequence is 16 residues long. Here the CDR3 reads CASSIQGGMSYNEQFF. CDR3 bases: TGTGCCAGTAGTATACAGGGGGGTATGTCTTACAATGAGCAGTTCTTC. The entire variable domain, with the rest obtained from reference TRBV19 and TRBJ2-1, is as follows: DGGITQSPKYLFRKEGQNVTLSCEQNLNHDAMYWYRQDPGQGLRLIYYSQIVNDFQKGDIAEGYSVSREKKESFPLTVTSAQKNPTAFYLCASSIQGGMSYNEQFFGPGTRLTVL.

The V and J genes are TRBV6-1 and TRBJ1-1, with 7 bases fitting TRBD1. The CDR3 is 14 amino acids. Germline CDR1 is MNHNS and CDR2 is SASEGT. V was pared by 5 bases and J by 4 bases, with 7 bases of the junction left unmatched. Here the CDR3 reads CASSYGQAGTEAFF. The CDR3, as DNA: TGTGCCAGCAGTTATGGACAGGCGGGCACTGAAGCTTTCTTT.

The chain joins TRBV27 to TRBJ2-7, with D maybe TRBD1 (5 bases). V lost 2 bases and J lost 6, with 17 bases in between. The germline gives CDR1 MNHEY, CDR2 SMNVEV (reference sequence). The CDR3 length is 15 residues. The CDR3 DNA is TGTGCCAGCAGTTTAGGGTCAGGGTGGCTGGTCGAGCAGTACTTC. Residues: CASSLGSGWLVEQYF.

J is TRBJ2-1 and V is TRBV7-3; a weak D match, TRBD1 (6 bases). The CDR3 is 13 amino acids. The V gene lost 7 bases and the J gene lost 5 bases, with 12 bases spanning the gap. In germline, CDR1 is SGHTA, CDR2 FQGTGA. The CDR3 bases are TGTGCCAGCACTTCCAGGGGACACAATGAGCAGTTCTTC. This codes for CASTSRGHNEQFF. The whole variable domain, remainder taken from reference TRBV7-3 and TRBJ2-1, is GAGVSQTPSNKVTEKGKYVELRCDPISGHTALYWYRQSLGQGPEFLIYFQGTGAADDSGLPNDRFFAVRPEGSVSTLKIQRTERGDSAVYLCASTSRGHNEQFFGPGTRLTVL.

This clone was observed a single time. The CDR3 sequence: CASSAGTGLGYEQYF. The CDR3 region has the DNA TGTGCCAGCAGCGCCGGGACAGGGCTAGGGTACGAGCAGTACTTC. The genes are TRBV13 and TRBJ2-7; TRBD1 matches at 9 bases. The V gene's germline CDR1 is PRHDT and CDR2 FYEKMQ (reference sequence). V lost 5 bases and J lost 4; bases outside the gene matches: 9. The CDR3 is 15 residues long. Variable domain in full (rest from reference TRBV13 and TRBJ2-7): AAGVIQSPRHLIKEKRETATLKCYPIPRHDTVYWYQQGPGQDPQFLISFYEKMQSDKGSIPDRFSAQQFSDYHSELNMSSLELGDSALYFCASSAGTGLGYEQYFGPGTRLTVT.

The chain is built from TRBV30 and TRBJ2-7; D is undetermined. Trimming took off 2 bases at V and 0 bases at J, with 8 bases between the two ends. Per the germline V gene, CDR1 is GTSNPN and CDR2 is SVGIG (reference sequence). The CDR3 contains 13 residues. The CDR3 loop is CAWSISSSYEQYF. The CDR3 coding sequence is TGTGCCTGGAGTATTTCTAGCTCCTACGAGCAGTACTTC.

Points on this clone: The sample contains more than one DNA sequence encoding this CDR3. V is TRBV9 and J is TRBJ2-3; 7 bases are shared with TRBD2. Unmatched junction bases numbered 2, after V lost 0 bases and J lost 4 bases. Germline lookup yields CDR1 SGDLS and CDR2 YYNGEE. The CDR3 has 14 residues. CDR3 sequence (DNA): TGTGCCAGCAGCGTAGTTGGGGGGGCAGATACGCAGTATTTT. Translating gives CASSVVGGADTQYF.

The chain combines TRBV5-6 with TRBJ2-2; D possibly corresponds to TRBD1 (6 bases). Trimming removed 3 bases from V and 0 bases from J, with 6 bases in between. Germline V gene data show CDR1 as SGHDT and CDR2 as YYEEEE. The CDR3 length is 14 residues. In DNA, the CDR3 is TGTGCCAGCAGCTGGACAGCGAACACCGGGGAGCTGTTTTTT. It encodes CASSWTANTGELFF.

The CDR3 loop is CATDSYNEQFF. Written as DNA, the CDR3 is TGTGCCACCGACAGTTACAATGAGCAGTTCTTC. The chain has TRBV11-2 and TRBJ2-1, with D perhaps TRBD1 (5 bases). CDR3 size: 11 residues. Germline V CDR1 and CDR2: SGHAT, FQNNGV. Trimming shortened V by 10 bases and J by 4 bases, and 8 bases separated the two germline ends.

The genes are TRBV6-4 and TRBJ1-6; no definite D call. Germline V gene sequence: CDR1 MRHNA, CDR2 SNTAGT. The V and J ends lost 0 bases and 9 bases respectively, with 12 bases between them. The CDR3 runs to 15 residues. The chain's CDR3 is CASSDSRARGSPLHF. The DNA for the CDR3 is TGTGCCAGCAGTGACTCGAGGGCTCGGGGTTCACCCCTCCACTTT.

This chain links TRBV4-1 with TRBJ2-2, with TRBD1 matching over 7 bases. After removal of 8 bases from V and 7 bases from J, the junction contained 10 bases not matched to a gene. The CDR3 has 14 amino acids. Per germline, CDR1 MGHRA and CDR2 YSYEKL. CDR3 nucleotides: TGCGCCAGCGTAGGGCCAGGGGGTAACGGGGAGCTGTTTTTT. It is translated as CASVGPGGNGELFF.

This chain joins TRBV12-5 and TRBJ2-7; no reliable D call. CDR3 length: 14 amino acids. The germline V and J ends were trimmed by 0 bases and 2 bases, with 8 bases remaining between them. CDR1 LGHNT and CDR2 FRNRAP come from the germline V gene. The CDR3, as DNA: TGTGCTAGTGGTTTGGTAGAGGCGACCTACGAGCAGTACTTC. It codes for CASGLVEATYEQYF.

The rearrangement joins TRBV25-1 to TRBJ2-3; 8 nucleotides match TRBD1. V gave up 1 base and J gave up 6 bases; unmatched junction bases: 6. This CDR3 has 15 residues. CDR1 is MGHDK, CDR2 SYGVNS, per germline. The CDR3 DNA is TGTGCCAGCAGTGAATTGGAACAGGGGGTGGATACGCAGTATTTT. This codes for CASSELEQGVDTQYF.

This clone was detected only once. This chain connects TRBV30 to TRBJ1-2; TRBD1 might be the D (5 bases). This CDR3 contains 13 residues. Germline values: CDR1 GTSNPN, CDR2 SVGIG (reference sequence). The V and J ends lost 2 bases and 4 bases respectively, with 11 bases between them. CDR3 nucleotides: TGTGCCTGGAGTCCAACGGGGGGCTATGGCTACACCTTC. Residues: CAWSPTGGYGYTF.

The V gene is TRBV11-2, the J gene TRBJ2-7; D unresolved. This CDR3 is 13 amino acids long. Germline V gene data show CDR1 as SGHAT and CDR2 as FQNNGV. V was cut by 1 base and J by 3 bases, with 7 bases left in between. CDR3 bases: TGTGCCAGCAGCTTAGCAGCCCTCTACGAGCAGTACTTC. This codes for CASSLAALYEQYF. Filled out from reference TRBV11-2 and TRBJ2-7, the complete variable domain reads EAGVAQSPRYKIIEKRQSVAFWCNPISGHATLYWYQQILGQGPKLLIQFQNNGVVDDSQLPKDRFSAERLKGVDSTLKIQPAKLEDSAVYLCASSLAALYEQYFGPGTRLTVT.